This T cell receptor beta chain was recovered during a study of shared clonotypes between healthy human individuals. Findings and limits, study-wide: Clonotype sharing among the donors was expected to vary with sequencing depth.

The V and J ends lost 1 base and 1 base, in that order; junction bases with no gene match: 10. Germline lookup yields CDR1 SGHRS and CDR2 YFSETQ. The CDR3 contains 17 residues. Concerning this clone: The antigen remains unidentified.

Profiling relied on immunoSEQ multiplex PCR, and the TCRdb table lists in-frame clones only, not all of them. The sample lists a few hundred thousand clones, roughly 95% occurring once. Terminally differentiated effector memory CD45RA+ cells were excluded from the naive CD8 cells, which were CD45RO-negative and positively selected for CCR7. The clonotype comes from a woman in her twenties or thirties in good health. V gene TRBV5-1 combines with J gene TRBJ1-1, with 7 nucleotides matching TRBD1. The sequenced sample was naive CD8+ T cells sorted from blood. CDR3 nucleotide sequence: TGCGCCAGCAGCTTGAGAGTGGGGGGACAGCCGAACACTGAAGCTTTCTTT. Amino acids: CASSLRVGGQPNTEAFF.